This T cell receptor (beta chain) was retrieved from a study of cytotoxic CD8 clonotypes in ibrutinib-treated CLL. Study at large: Patients: more than 10 relapsed/refractory, approximately 14 treatment-naive, roughly 18 IGHV unmutated. Results showed roughly 25 partial and 2 complete responses; following median around 73 months, approximately 14 remained remitted, roughly 12 advanced. The study, taken as a whole, reports: Against age-matched healthy donors, baseline clonality ran higher and tracked circulating CD8+ T-cell counts.

With sequencing, the targeted depth ranged from 1 in 200,000 to 1 in 1 million T cells. This table comes from immunoSEQ multiplex PCR, and its TCRdb copy is limited to in-frame clones, with some not included. The sample has 30,000 to 40,000 clones; about 70% are singletons. On this clone: Its antigen remains unknown.

The TCR sequence derives from a human donor with chronic lymphocytic leukemia. The sample in question was PBMCs, obtained before ibrutinib treatment.

The CDR3 region has the DNA TGTGCCAGCGGCCTTAGCGAGTATAAGACCCAGTACTTC. It translates to CASGLSEYKTQYF. The J gene is TRBJ2-5, the V gene TRBV11-3; tentatively, D is TRBD2 (5 bases). The CDR3 covers 13 residues. Germline values: CDR1 SGHNT, CDR2 YENEEA. Trimming left V 8 bases short and J 6 bases short, with 16 bases between.